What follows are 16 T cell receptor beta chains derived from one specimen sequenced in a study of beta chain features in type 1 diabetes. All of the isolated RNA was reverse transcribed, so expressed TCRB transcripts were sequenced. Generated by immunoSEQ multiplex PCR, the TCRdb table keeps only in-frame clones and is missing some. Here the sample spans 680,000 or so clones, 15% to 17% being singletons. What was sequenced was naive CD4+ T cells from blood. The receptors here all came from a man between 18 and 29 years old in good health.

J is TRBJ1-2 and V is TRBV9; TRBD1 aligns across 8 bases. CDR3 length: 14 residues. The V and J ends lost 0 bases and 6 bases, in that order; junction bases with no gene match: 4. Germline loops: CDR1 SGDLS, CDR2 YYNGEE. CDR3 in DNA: TGTGCCAGCAGCGTAGGCAGGGGGCGGGATGGCTACACCTTC. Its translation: CASSVGRGRDGYTF.

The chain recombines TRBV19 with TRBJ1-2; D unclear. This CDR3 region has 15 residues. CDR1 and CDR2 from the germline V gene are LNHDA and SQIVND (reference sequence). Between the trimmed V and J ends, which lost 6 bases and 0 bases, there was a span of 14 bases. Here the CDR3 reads CASRVKTGANYGYTF. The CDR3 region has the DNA TGTGCCAGTAGAGTCAAGACGGGAGCTAACTATGGCTACACCTTC.

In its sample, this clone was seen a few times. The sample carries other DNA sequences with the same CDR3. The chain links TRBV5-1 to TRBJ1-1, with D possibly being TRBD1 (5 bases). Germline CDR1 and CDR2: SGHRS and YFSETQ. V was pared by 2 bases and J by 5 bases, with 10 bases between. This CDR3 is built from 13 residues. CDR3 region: CASSFGGGTEAFF. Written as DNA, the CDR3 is TGCGCCAGCAGCTTTGGGGGAGGGACTGAAGCTTTCTTT.

Here the CDR3 reads CASSLDRAPHEQYF. The DNA of the CDR3 is TGTGCCAGCAGCTTAGACAGGGCCCCCCACGAGCAGTACTTC. The chain carries TRBV7-2 and TRBJ2-7; D may be TRBD1 (6 bases). The CDR3 is made up of 14 amino acids. V was shortened by 1 base and J by 5 bases, with 12 bases between the two germline ends. Germline V lookup: CDR1 SGHTA, CDR2 FQGNSA.

Written as DNA, the CDR3 is TGTGCCAGCAGCCAAGATGTAGACAGGGACACTGAAGCTTTCTTT. Translated: CASSQDVDRDTEAFF. The rearrangement uses TRBV4-2 and TRBJ1-1; 7 nucleotides align to TRBD1. Germline V gene data show CDR1 as LGHNA and CDR2 as YNFKEQ. This CDR3 contains 15 residues. V was clipped by 0 bases and J by 3 bases; unmatched bases: 4.

The CDR3 DNA reads TGTGCCAGCAGTTACTCATCGACAGTCCCTGGCTACACCTTC. This encodes CASSYSSTVPGYTF. The chain has TRBV6-6 and TRBJ1-2; tentatively, D is TRBD1 (5 bases). The V and J ends lost 0 bases and 7 bases respectively, with 12 bases between them. The germline CDR1 and CDR2 sequences are MNHNY and SVGAGI (reference sequence). The CDR3 extends over 14 amino acids.

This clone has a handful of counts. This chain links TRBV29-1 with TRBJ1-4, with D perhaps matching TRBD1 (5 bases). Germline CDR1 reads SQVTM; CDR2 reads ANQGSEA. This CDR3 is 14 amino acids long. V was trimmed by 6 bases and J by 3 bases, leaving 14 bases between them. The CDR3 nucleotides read TGCAGCGTCCCAGGCAGGGCACCTAATGAAAAACTGTTTTTT. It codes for CSVPGRAPNEKLFF.

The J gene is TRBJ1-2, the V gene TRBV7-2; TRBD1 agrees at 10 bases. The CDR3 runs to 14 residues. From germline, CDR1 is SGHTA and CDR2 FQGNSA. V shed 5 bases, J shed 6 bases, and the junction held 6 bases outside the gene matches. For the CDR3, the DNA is TGTGCCAGCAGCGGCGGGACAGGGGTTGATGGCTACACCTTC. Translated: CASSGGTGVDGYTF.

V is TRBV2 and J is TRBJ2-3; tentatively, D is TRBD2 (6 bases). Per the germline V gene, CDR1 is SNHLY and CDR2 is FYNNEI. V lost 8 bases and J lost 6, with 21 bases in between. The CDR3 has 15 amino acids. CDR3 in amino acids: CASEAGPTRVDTQYF. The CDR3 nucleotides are TGTGCCAGCGAGGCGGGACCTACGAGGGTTGATACGCAGTATTTT.

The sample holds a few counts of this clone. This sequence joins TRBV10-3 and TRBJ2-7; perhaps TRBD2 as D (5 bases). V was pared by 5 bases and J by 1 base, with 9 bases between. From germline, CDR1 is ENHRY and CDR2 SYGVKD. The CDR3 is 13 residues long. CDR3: CAISSEGSYEQYF. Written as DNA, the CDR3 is TGTGCCATCAGTTCCGAGGGTTCCTACGAGCAGTACTTC.

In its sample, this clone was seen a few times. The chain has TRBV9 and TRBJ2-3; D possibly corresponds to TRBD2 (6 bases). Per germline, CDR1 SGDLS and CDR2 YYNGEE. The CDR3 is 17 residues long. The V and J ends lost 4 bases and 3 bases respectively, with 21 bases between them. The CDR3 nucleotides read TGTGCCAGCAGCTTCCCCGGTTCTGGCGGGGATACAGATACGCAGTATTTT. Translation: CASSFPGSGGDTDTQYF.

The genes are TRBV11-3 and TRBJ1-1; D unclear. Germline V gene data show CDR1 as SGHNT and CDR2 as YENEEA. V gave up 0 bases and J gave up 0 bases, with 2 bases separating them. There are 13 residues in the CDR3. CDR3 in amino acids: CASSLDLNTEAFF. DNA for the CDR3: TGTGCCAGCAGCTTAGATCTGAACACTGAAGCTTTCTTT.

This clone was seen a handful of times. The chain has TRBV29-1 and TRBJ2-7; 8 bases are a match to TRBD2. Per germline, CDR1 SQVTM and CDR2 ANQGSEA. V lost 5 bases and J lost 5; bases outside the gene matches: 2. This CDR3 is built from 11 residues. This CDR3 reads CSVRLANEQYF. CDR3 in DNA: TGCAGCGTTCGACTAGCGAACGAGCAGTACTTC.

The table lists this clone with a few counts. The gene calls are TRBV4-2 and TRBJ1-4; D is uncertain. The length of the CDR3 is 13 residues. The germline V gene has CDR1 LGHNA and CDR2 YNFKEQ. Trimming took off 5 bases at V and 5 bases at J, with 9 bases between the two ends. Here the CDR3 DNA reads TGTGCCAGCAGCTCCCGACCAAATGAAAAACTGTTTTTT. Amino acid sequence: CASSSRPNEKLFF.

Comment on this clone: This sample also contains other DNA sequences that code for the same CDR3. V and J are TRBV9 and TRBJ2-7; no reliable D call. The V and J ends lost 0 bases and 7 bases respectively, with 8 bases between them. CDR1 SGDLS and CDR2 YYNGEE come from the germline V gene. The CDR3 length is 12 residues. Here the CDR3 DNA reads TGTGCCAGCAGCGTAGATCGAGGAGAGCAGTACTTC. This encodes CASSVDRGEQYF.

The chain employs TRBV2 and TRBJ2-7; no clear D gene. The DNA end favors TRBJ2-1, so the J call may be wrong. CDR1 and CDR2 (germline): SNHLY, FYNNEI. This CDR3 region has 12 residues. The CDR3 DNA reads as TGTGCCAGCAGTAGACGGAATAATGAGCAGTTCTTC. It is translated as CASSRRNNEQFF.